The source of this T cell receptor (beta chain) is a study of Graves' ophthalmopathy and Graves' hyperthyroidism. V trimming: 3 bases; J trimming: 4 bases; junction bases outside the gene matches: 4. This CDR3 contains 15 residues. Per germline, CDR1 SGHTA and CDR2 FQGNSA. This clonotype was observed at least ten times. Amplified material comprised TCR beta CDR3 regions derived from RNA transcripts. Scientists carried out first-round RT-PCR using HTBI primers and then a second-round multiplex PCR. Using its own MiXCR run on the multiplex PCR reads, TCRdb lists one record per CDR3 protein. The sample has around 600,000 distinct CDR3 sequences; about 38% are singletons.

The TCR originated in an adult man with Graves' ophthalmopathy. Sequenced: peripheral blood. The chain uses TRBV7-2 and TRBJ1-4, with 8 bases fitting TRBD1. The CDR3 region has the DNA TGTGCCAGCAGCTTCTACAGGGGGGATAATGAAAAACTGTTTTTT. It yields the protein CASSFYRGDNEKLFF.